This T cell receptor (beta chain) was obtained from a study of shared clonotypes between healthy human individuals (dated by TCRdb to the early 2020s). At the level of the whole study: The cohort included a few men and a couple of women between 18 and 49 years of age. To increase sequencing depth and limit assay-specific biases, different laboratories used diverse techniques to prepare libraries and sequence TCR repertoires. Leukapheresis yielded between about 0.94 and 8.9 billion PBMCs per donor. For each donor, CD4 naive and CD4 memory were each given three plates, CD8 naive was given two plates, and CD8 memory was given one plate. To estimate repertoire size and how much clonotypes are shared between individuals, the study performed deep sequencing of blood TCR repertoires from roughly five healthy adults.

Using the deep immunoSEQ assay, TCR CDR3 regions were amplified from genomic DNA by multiplex PCR. Extracted genomic DNA from each cell subset was spread evenly across all wells of several immunoSEQ 96-well plates, with each plate serving as a replicate. For sorted subsets, each replicate PCR was loaded with 200 ng genomic DNA, equivalent to 25,000 to 35,000 T cell genomes. Purified libraries were quantified with a Qubit 3.0 fluorometer, sized on a Bioanalyzer 2100, and re-quantified with the KAPA Library Quantification kit. Every immunoSEQ 96-well plate was sequenced on a separate single-read 150-cycle Illumina NextSeq 550 flow cell. In the paper's pipeline: Because the immunoSEQ output included only junctional sequences and no quality scores, the filtering could not be the same as the filtering used for full-length reads. To assign V/J genes and CDR3, sequences were annotated using PyIR, a Python wrapper for IgBLAST v1.9, with IMGT germline references. Reads were filtered out if the reads had weak V/J assignments (E-value above 1e-6), no CDR3, stop codons, out-of-frame junctions, or ambiguous translated residues. V3J clonotypes were defined as sequences sharing an identical inferred V gene, J gene, and CDR3 amino acid sequence. The percentage overlap between two repertoires was calculated by dividing the number of shared unique clonotypes by the size of the smaller repertoire. RTK rarefaction, the Chao1 estimator, and Recon v2.1 estimates of unobserved clonotypes were used to assess repertoire richness. Generation probabilities were computed with OLGA for all TCRbeta clonotypes obtained by the gDNA method from a few donors. TCRdb holds this immuneACCESS table with in-frame rearrangements only. Some clones are missing; in checked studies, unresolved V genes explain under half, and the rest has no known cause. V and J calls and clone size are copied from that table; D and trimming were computed from the DNA. This sample comprises about 2 million clones, roughly 94% of them detected only once. The top ten hold 0.1% to 0.15% of the sample.

Donors were healthy HIV-negative adults with no recently reported acute infections or vaccinations. Only Caucasian adults living in Nashville, Tennessee, USA were represented among the donors. CD4+ T cells were enriched by magnetic negative selection; naive cells were then positively selected on CD45RA, and the negative fraction formed the memory subset. Blood was collected by leukapheresis, and PBMCs were isolated by Ficoll-Histopaque density gradient centrifugation and then cryopreserved in liquid nitrogen vapor phase. Purity and quantity of every magnetically sorted T cell population were checked by analytical flow cytometry. From each sorted fraction, genomic DNA was isolated and quantified by UV absorbance on a Nanodrop 2000c. Paper-wide results and their limitations: Rarefaction of sorted-subset datasets indicated incomplete sequencing despite the large sequencing depth. Approximately 5% of naive CD4, 3.5% of naive CD8, approximately 2% of memory CD4, and 0.35% to 0.5% of memory CD8 clonotypes were shared across several donors. Pairwise subsampling indicated that sequencing depth was expected to affect the degree of clonotype sharing among donors. Compared with non-shared clonotypes, clonotypes shared by all four sorted-subset donors had higher generation probabilities. Because the study included a small number of donors, the genetic and exposure-history diversity represented was limited. Naive subsets generally had larger estimated clonotype richness than memory subsets. Sampling was limited to blood, and TCR repertoires in tissue likely differ from TCR repertoires in blood.

From V the trimming removes 4 bases and from J it removes 5 bases, while the gene matches leave 7 bases of the junction unaccounted for. The CDR3 goes from the cysteine to the phenylalanine over 15 residues. CDR3 DNA is the only sequence kept; it has 45 bases, read in frame from the first base. From the germline V gene, CDR1 is SGHDT and CDR2 is YYEEEE. Worth noting for this clone: Its recognized antigen is unknown. Per-base qualities were not stored, and no clone one base away is much larger.

The clonotype originates from a man younger than 35 in good health. What was sequenced was naive CD4+ T cells sorted from blood. The meaning of the sample's cell subset or site label: CD45RA+ positively selected. The receptor chain draws on TRBV5-6 and TRBJ2-7; 12 junctional bases match TRBD1. The DNA is TGTGCCAGCAGCCAGCGGGACAGGGGGCGAAACGAGCAGTACTTC. Its protein product is CASSQRDRGRNEQYF.